Following are 25 T cell receptor beta chains from one sample sequenced in a study of T cells in Graves' hyperthyroidism and ophthalmopathy. Amplification of TCR beta CDR3 regions was performed using RNA transcripts as template. During a first-round RT-PCR of the TCR CDR3, the HTBI primer set was used. Via MiXCR, TCRdb re-called the multiplex PCR reads, giving one row per CDR3 protein. In the table there are about 580,000 distinct CDR3 sequences, about 45% of which are singletons. The sequencing input was peripheral blood or thyroid tissue (not recorded which). These receptors came from a woman under 30 with Graves' hyperthyroidism.

Concerning this clonotype itself: A single base separates this from a much larger clone, so it may be a read error. This chain connects TRBV6-1 to TRBJ1-2; TRBD1 aligns across 10 bases. Germline loops: CDR1 MNHNS, CDR2 SASEGT. This CDR3 contains 15 residues. The CDR3 region has the DNA TGTGCCAACAGTGCCGGCTCCGGACAGGGGGACGGCTACACCTTC. Translation gives CANSAGSGQGDGYTF.

This clonotype showed up just once. This sequence joins TRBV29-1 and TRBJ1-5; D not resolved. CDR3 size: 13 residues. CDR1 is SQVTM, CDR2 ANQGSEA, per germline. The CDR3 here is CSYDEGSNQPQHF. The CDR3 DNA is TGCAGTTACGACGAGGGAAGCAATCAGCCCCAGCATTTT. Filled out from reference TRBV29-1 and TRBJ1-5, the complete variable domain reads SAVISQKPSRDICQRGTSLTIQCQVDSQVTMMFWYRQQPGQSLTLIATANQGSEATYESGFVIDKFPISRPNLTFSTLTVSNMSPEDSSIYLCSYDEGSNQPQHFGDGTRLSIL.

The chain joins TRBV12-3 or TRBV12-4 to TRBJ2-3, with a possible D match to TRBD1 (5 bases). The CDR3 is 13 amino acids. Trimming removed 8 bases at V and 6 bases at J, with 15 bases between. This CDR3 is CASGWGLGDTQYF. CDR3 coding DNA: TGTGCCAGCGGTTGGGGCCTAGGGGATACGCAGTATTTT.

The rearrangement joins TRBV11-2 to TRBJ1-2, with D perhaps TRBD1 (6 bases). The V gene's germline CDR1 is SGHAT and CDR2 FQNNGV. Trimming cost V 1 base and J 3 bases, with 12 bases left between them. This CDR3 has 15 amino acids. Here the CDR3 reads CASSLASGGDYGYTF. The CDR3 nucleotides are TGTGCCAGCAGCTTAGCTAGCGGGGGCGACTATGGCTACACCTTC.

V is TRBV27 and J is TRBJ2-3, with 9 bases aligning to TRBD2. This CDR3 contains 15 residues. Germline V gene data show CDR1 as MNHEY and CDR2 as SMNVEV (reference sequence). The V and J ends lost 5 bases and 7 bases, in that order; junction bases with no gene match: 10. The CDR3 loop reads CASSPLAGGDNTQYF. CDR3 DNA: TGTGCCAGCAGTCCTCTCGCGGGAGGGGACAATACGCAGTATTTT.

Many counts were recorded for this clonotype. The CDR3 nucleotides are TGTGCCAGCAGCCCGTGGGACAGCGAAGAGACCCAGTACTTC. Its protein is CASSPWDSEETQYF. V usage is TRBV3-1 and J usage is TRBJ2-5; 7 nucleotides match TRBD1. V shed 4 bases and J 3 bases; nucleotides not matched to a gene: 5. The CDR3 is 14 amino acids. The germline V gene has CDR1 LGHDT and CDR2 YNNKEL (reference sequence).

The genes are TRBV12-3 or TRBV12-4 and TRBJ1-5; 10 bases are shared with TRBD1. The CDR3 covers 15 residues. J lost 11 bases, V lost 5 bases, and 12 bases had no gene match. This CDR3 reads CASSSWTGGPETQHF. The CDR3 region has the DNA TGTGCCAGCAGTAGTTGGACAGGGGGGCCAGAGACCCAGCATTTT.

The table lists this clonotype with many counts. The rearrangement joins TRBV29-1 to TRBJ1-1, with TRBD1 as a possible D gene (6 bases). Trimming removed 2 bases from V and 0 bases from J, with 13 bases in between. This CDR3 contains 15 residues. Looked up from germline, CDR1 is SQVTM and CDR2 is ANQGSEA. The CDR3 loop is CSVEHGTSMNTEAFF. The CDR3 coding sequence is TGCAGCGTTGAACATGGGACAAGCATGAACACTGAAGCTTTCTTT.

Regarding this clonotype: This may be a read error, as it is one base from a much larger clone. V gene TRBV24-1 combines with J gene TRBJ2-5, with D perhaps TRBD1 or TRBD2 (5 bases each). This CDR3 has 15 amino acids. Germline values: CDR1 KGHDR, CDR2 SFDVKD. V was shortened by 4 bases and J by 4 bases, with 15 bases between the two germline ends. The CDR3 sequence is CATSDRSRGTETQYF. CDR3 nucleotides: TGTGCCACCAGTGACCGTTCGAGAGGGACAGAGACCCAGTACTTC.

This chain uses TRBV25-1 with TRBJ1-2, with D possibly matching TRBD1 (5 bases). Trimming left V 4 bases short and J 5 bases short, with 14 bases between. This CDR3 comprises 14 residues. Germline loops: CDR1 MGHDK, CDR2 SYGVNS. CDR3 in DNA: TGTGCCAGCAGTGCTCTGGACAACGCGTATGGCTACACCTTC. Translating it yields CASSALDNAYGYTF.

This clonotype was seen at least ten times. The genes are TRBV5-1 and TRBJ1-1, with 10 bases matching TRBD1. CDR3 length: 14 amino acids. Germline assignment: CDR1 SGHRS and CDR2 YFSETQ. J was trimmed by 5 bases and V by 4 bases; bases with no gene match: 5. The CDR3 reads CASSPTGGETEAFF. CDR3 bases: TGCGCCAGCAGCCCGACAGGGGGCGAGACTGAAGCTTTCTTT.

This clonotype was seen a handful of times. The chain uses TRBV4-3 and TRBJ2-2; TRBD1 might be the D (5 bases). The CDR3 has 15 residues. CDR1 is LGHNA and CDR2 is YSLEER in the germline V gene. The ends were cut back, 1 base at V and 6 bases at J, with 12 bases in the middle. CDR3 residues: CASSQGAGSPGELFF. DNA of the CDR3: TGCGCCAGCAGCCAAGGGGCAGGGTCCCCCGGGGAGCTGTTTTTT.

This clonotype has ten or more counts. The chain couples TRBV15 to TRBJ2-2; TRBD2 matches at 8 bases. Germline V gene lookup returns CDR1 LNHNV and CDR2 YYDKDF (reference sequence). J lost 1 base, V lost 5 bases, and 6 bases had no gene match. CDR3 size: 16 residues. The CDR3 DNA follows: TGTGCCACCAGCCCTACTAGCGGTCTGAACACCGGGGAGCTGTTTTTT. Amino acids: CATSPTSGLNTGELFF.

This clonotype was seen repeatedly, ten times or more. The chain recombines TRBV19 with TRBJ1-2, with D uncertain. The germline gives CDR1 LNHDA, CDR2 SQIVND (reference sequence). V was pared by 2 bases and J by 5 bases, with 15 bases between. The CDR3 runs to 15 residues. CDR3 region: CASSIMRTLGYGYTF. CDR3 DNA: TGTGCCAGTAGTATAATGAGGACCCTAGGATATGGCTACACCTTC.

This clonotype appeared a few times. This chain's CDR3 is CATSDWDRGLKQFF. CDR3 nucleotides: TGTGCCACCAGTGATTGGGACAGGGGTTTGAAGCAGTTCTTC. The chain links TRBV24-1 to TRBJ2-1, with 10 bases aligning to TRBD1. Germline V gives CDR1 KGHDR, CDR2 SFDVKD. The CDR3 runs to 14 residues. J gave up 11 bases and V 2 bases, and 5 bases lay outside the gene matches.

The chain recombines TRBV19 with TRBJ2-3; 10 bases are a match to TRBD1. The CDR3 is made up of 14 amino acids. Trimming took 3 bases from V and 6 from J; bases not matched to a gene: 3. CDR1 is LNHDA, CDR2 SQIVND, per germline (reference sequence). This CDR3 reads CASSMDRGTDTQYF. The DNA of the CDR3 is TGTGCCAGTAGTATGGACAGGGGGACGGATACGCAGTATTTT.

V usage is TRBV29-1 and J usage is TRBJ1-1; D gene uncertain. V lost 2 bases and J 4 bases, leaving 11 bases between the germline ends. Germline loops: CDR1 SQVTM, CDR2 ANQGSEA. This CDR3 spans 13 amino acids. CDR3 nucleotides: TGCAGCGTTGAATACTCCAGCTCCACTGAAGCTTTCTTT. Its protein is CSVEYSSSTEAFF. Filled out from reference TRBV29-1 and TRBJ1-1, the complete variable domain reads SAVISQKPSRDICQRGTSLTIQCQVDSQVTMMFWYRQQPGQSLTLIATANQGSEATYESGFVIDKFPISRPNLTFSTLTVSNMSPEDSSIYLCSVEYSSSTEAFFGQGTRLTVV.

This clonotype came up many times. The V call is TRBV5-8, the J call TRBJ2-6; the D gene is possibly TRBD2 (5 bases). Germline V gives CDR1 SGHTS, CDR2 YDEGEE. V was clipped by 3 bases and J by 3 bases, with 10 bases between them. The CDR3 has 15 amino acids. The CDR3 DNA sequence: TGTGCCAGCAGCTCCGGGGTCGGTGGGGCCAACGTCCTGACTTTC. This translates into CASSSGVGGANVLTF.

The chain is built from TRBV7-9 and TRBJ2-2; 10 positions match TRBD2. The length of the CDR3 is 16 residues. The germline V gene encodes CDR1 SEHNR and CDR2 FQNEAQ (reference sequence). Trimming removed 6 bases from V and 6 bases from J; junction bases left unmatched: 10. The CDR3 DNA reads TGTGCCAGCAGATCTTCTAGCGGGAGAGTATCCGGGGAGCTGTTTTTT. Its protein is CASRSSSGRVSGELFF. The full variable domain, with the rest looked up from reference TRBV7-9 and TRBJ2-2, is DTGVSQNPRHKITKRGQNVTFRCDPISEHNRLYWYRQTLGQGPEFLTYFQNEAQLEKSRLLSDRFSAERPKGSFSTLEIQRTEQGDSAMYLCASRSSSGRVSGELFFGEGSRLTVL.

This clonotype was recorded many times. The chain has TRBV20-1 and TRBJ1-1, with TRBD1 as a possible D gene (5 bases). Germline V gene data show CDR1 as DFQATT and CDR2 as SNEGSKA (reference sequence). Trimming left V 0 bases short and J 10 bases short, with 24 bases between. CDR3 length equals 16 residues. The chain's CDR3 is CSARDGGGTLSQGAFF. CDR3 DNA: TGCAGTGCTAGAGATGGGGGTGGCACCTTGAGTCAAGGAGCTTTCTTT.

The V gene is TRBV13, the J gene TRBJ1-3; D may be TRBD1 (5 bases). Trimming cost V 1 base and J 2 bases, with 12 bases left between them. CDR3 length equals 16 residues. The germline V gene encodes CDR1 PRHDT and CDR2 FYEKMQ (reference sequence). This CDR3 reads CASSLAPDSAGNTIYF. CDR3 DNA sequence: TGTGCCAGCAGCTTAGCCCCCGACAGTGCTGGAAACACCATATATTTT.

The chain is built from TRBV7-2 and TRBJ2-1, with 9 bases aligning to TRBD2. J gave up 8 bases and V 3 bases, and 14 bases lay outside the gene matches. The CDR3 length is 17 residues. The germline V gene encodes CDR1 SGHTA and CDR2 FQGNSA. CDR3 coding DNA: TGTGCCAGCAGCTTGGGATCGGGACTAGCAGGTTATGATGAGCAGTTCTTC. Translating gives CASSLGSGLAGYDEQFF. Combining the CDR3 with reference TRBV7-2 and TRBJ2-1 gives the whole variable domain GAGVSQSPSNKVTEKGKDVELRCDPISGHTALYWYRQSLGQGLEFLIYFQGNSAPDKSGLPSDRFSAERTGGSVSTLTIQRTQQEDSAVYLCASSLGSGLAGYDEQFFGPGTRLTVL.

As for this clonotype: This clone may be a read error of a much larger clone one base away. This chain's CDR3 is CASSQEPRDQEKLFF. For the CDR3, the DNA is TGCGCCAGCAGCCAAGAACCCAGGGACCAGGAAAAACTGTTTTTT. The chain links TRBV4-1 to TRBJ1-4; maybe TRBD1 (5 bases). This CDR3 spans 15 amino acids. In germline, CDR1 is MGHRA, CDR2 YSYEKL. V was shortened by 0 bases and J by 8 bases, with 13 bases between the two germline ends.

This clonotype was picked up many times. The rearrangement uses TRBV10-2 and TRBJ1-1, with D maybe TRBD1 (5 bases). This CDR3 is 13 amino acids long. Trimming removed 6 bases from V and 4 bases from J, with 12 bases in between. CDR1 is WSHSY and CDR2 is SAAADI in the germline V gene. CDR3 amino acids: CASRAMRGTEAFF. The CDR3 DNA reads TGCGCCAGCAGAGCCATGAGGGGCACTGAAGCTTTCTTT.

This clonotype was found once. The rearrangement links TRBV7-8 to TRBJ1-2; D gene ambiguous. This CDR3 region has 15 residues. Per germline, CDR1 SGHVS and CDR2 FQNEAQ. Trimming left V 1 base short and J 3 bases short, with 12 bases between. DNA of the CDR3: TGTGCCAGCAGCTTAGGGCCAGGAGATTACTATGGCTACACCTTC. It codes for CASSLGPGDYYGYTF.